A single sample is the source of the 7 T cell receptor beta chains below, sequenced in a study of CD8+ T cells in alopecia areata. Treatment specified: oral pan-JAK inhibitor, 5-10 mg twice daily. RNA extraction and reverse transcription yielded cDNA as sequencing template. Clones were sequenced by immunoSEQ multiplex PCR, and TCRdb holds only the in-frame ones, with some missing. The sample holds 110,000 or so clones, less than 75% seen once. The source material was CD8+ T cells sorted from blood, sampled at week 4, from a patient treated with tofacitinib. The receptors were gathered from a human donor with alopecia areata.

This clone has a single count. The CDR3 sequence is CASSLTGQGLFDEQFF. The CDR3 nucleotides read TGTGCCAGCAGCTTAACCGGACAGGGGCTTTTCGATGAGCAGTTCTTC. The chain recombines TRBV7-9 with TRBJ2-1, with 9 bases aligning to TRBD1. The CDR3 runs 16 residues. The germline V gene encodes CDR1 SEHNR and CDR2 FQNEAQ (reference sequence). Trimming removed 2 bases from V and 8 bases from J; junction bases left unmatched: 10.

As DNA, the CDR3 is TGTGCCAGCCTGAACCAGGGGGGCGGGGAGCCTCCCTACAATGAGCAGTTCTTC. Translating it yields CASLNQGGGEPPYNEQFF. This sequence joins TRBV27 and TRBJ2-1, with TRBD1 as a possible D gene (7 bases). Germline V gene data show CDR1 as MNHEY and CDR2 as SMNVEV (reference sequence). The V end lost 8 bases, the J end lost 2 bases, and 25 bases lay between the germline ends. The CDR3 is 18 residues long.

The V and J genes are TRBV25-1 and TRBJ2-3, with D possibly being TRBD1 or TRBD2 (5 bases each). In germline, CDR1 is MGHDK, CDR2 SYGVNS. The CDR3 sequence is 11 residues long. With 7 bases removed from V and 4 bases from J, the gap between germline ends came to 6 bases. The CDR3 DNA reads TGTGCCAGCATGGGACCAGATACGCAGTATTTT. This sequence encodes CASMGPDTQYF.

CDR3 DNA: TGTGCCAGCAGTTCCTACCCCTACGAGCAGTACTTC. Translation gives CASSSYPYEQYF. The J gene is TRBJ2-7, the V gene TRBV27; unclear D gene. Germline V lookup: CDR1 MNHEY, CDR2 SMNVEV (reference sequence). The CDR3 covers 12 residues. Trimming took 4 bases from V and 2 from J, leaving 6 bases between them.

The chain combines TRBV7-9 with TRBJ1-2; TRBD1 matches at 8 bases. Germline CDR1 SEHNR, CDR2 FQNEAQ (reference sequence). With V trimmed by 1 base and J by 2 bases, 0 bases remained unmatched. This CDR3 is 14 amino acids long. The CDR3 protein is CASSLGDRNYGYTF. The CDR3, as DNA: TGTGCCAGCAGCTTAGGGGACAGGAACTATGGCTACACCTTC.

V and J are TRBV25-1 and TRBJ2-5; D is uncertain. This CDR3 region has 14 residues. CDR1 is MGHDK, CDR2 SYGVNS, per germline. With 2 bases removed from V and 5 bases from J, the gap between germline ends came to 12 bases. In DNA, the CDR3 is TGTGCCAGCAGTGAACACCCAGGAAGGGAGACCCAGTACTTC. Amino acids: CASSEHPGRETQYF.

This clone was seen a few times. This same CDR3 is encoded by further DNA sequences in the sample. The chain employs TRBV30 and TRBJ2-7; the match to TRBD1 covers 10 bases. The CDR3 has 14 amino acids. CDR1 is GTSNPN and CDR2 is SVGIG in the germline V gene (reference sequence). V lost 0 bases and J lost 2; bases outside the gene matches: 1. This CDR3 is CAWSVGTGAYEQYF. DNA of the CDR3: TGTGCCTGGAGTGTAGGGACAGGGGCCTACGAGCAGTACTTC.